This T cell receptor beta chain was profiled in a study of T-cell memory formation after mild COVID-19 (dated by TCRdb to the early 2020s). Turning to the overall study: TCR sequence clusters from the two donors were largely donor specific. In a couple of donors, T-cell clones that expanded and contracted after mild COVID-19 were followed by sequencing TCRalpha and TCRbeta repertoires longitudinally. Two young, previously healthy adult volunteers made up the cohort, one male and one female.

PBMCs were isolated by Ficoll-Paque density gradient centrifugation. The sample was run on an Illumina NovaSeq 6000. cDNA libraries for TCRalpha and TCRbeta were prepared by 5'RACE using constant-segment primers, with sample barcodes and unique molecular identifiers added. Trizol reagent was used to extract RNA from every sample. The libraries were amplified in two PCR steps, and the second step added a second sample barcode and Illumina TruSeq adapters. Sequencing of the libraries was done on an Illumina NovaSeq, producing 2 x 150 bp paired-end reads. The study's processing was this. With migec v1.2.7, reads were demultiplexed and then collapsed into UMI-guided consensus sequences. With mixcr v2.1.11, UMI consensuses were aligned to TRA and TRB V and J templates and assembled into clonotypes. A clonotype was counted as expanded or contracted only when both edgeR and NoisET called the clonotype significant, with the noise models trained on biological replicates. edgeR calls used a false discovery rate-adjusted p below 0.01 and a log2 fold-change threshold of 1. PCA with hierarchical clustering of max-normalized trajectories of the 1000 most abundant clonotypes was used as exploratory dynamics analysis. Separately sequenced CD4+ and CD8+ repertoires were used to assign the CD4 or CD8 phenotype of responding clones. The public sequencing data were trimmed at Q25 with fastp and processed into clonotypes with MiXCR by TCRdb, which kept only in-frame beta chains. Rows matching on CDR3 protein sequence are summarized as one entry with the most common DNA and genes. The V and J calls come from TCRdb's annotation, not from the publication. The sample table shows over 120,000 distinct CDR3 sequences, and roughly 6.2% are seen once. Together, the top ten hold approximately 2.1% of the sample.

The cysteine opens and the phenylalanine closes a CDR3 of 15 amino acids. Only CDR3 DNA is held: 45 bases, read in frame from base 1. According to the germline V gene (reference sequence), CDR1 reads SGHNT and CDR2 reads YYREEE. Unmatched junction bases come to 5, with V trimmed by 4 bases and J by 2 bases. This clonotype was counted between two and nine times. Its antigen has not been determined. Per-nucleotide qualities are absent, and no much larger clonotype sits a single base away. What the research found in general, with its limitations: The detection of some responding clones in pre-infection memory suggests that pre-existing cross-reactive memory T cells joined the SARS-CoV-2 response. The study included only a couple of mild cases, and larger cohorts that include severe cases with pre-infection samples were judged to be necessary. Contracting CD4+ clones turned up mainly in the CM and EM memory subsets, whereas EMRA was where CD8+ clones were enriched. From day 15 to 85, contracting clones showed balanced CD4/CD8 phenotypes, whereas a second wave of clones that expanded from day 15 to 37 leaned towards CD4+. The second-wave clones that peaked on day 37 were not confirmed to be SARS-CoV-2 specific.

The receptor was isolated from an adult woman who had mild COVID-19 (a few samples of this study predate the infection). The sample titles of this study are shuffled in the database, so cell type and time point are left out; the donor was told from shared clones. The sequencing input was PBMCs or a T cell subset sorted from them (not recorded which). The chain uses TRBV5-4 and TRBJ2-1; TRBD2 matches 8 bases in the middle. The nucleotide sequence reads TGTGCCAGCAGCAAGTTAGCGGGAACCTACAATGAGCAGTTCTTC. The translation is CASSKLAGTYNEQFF.